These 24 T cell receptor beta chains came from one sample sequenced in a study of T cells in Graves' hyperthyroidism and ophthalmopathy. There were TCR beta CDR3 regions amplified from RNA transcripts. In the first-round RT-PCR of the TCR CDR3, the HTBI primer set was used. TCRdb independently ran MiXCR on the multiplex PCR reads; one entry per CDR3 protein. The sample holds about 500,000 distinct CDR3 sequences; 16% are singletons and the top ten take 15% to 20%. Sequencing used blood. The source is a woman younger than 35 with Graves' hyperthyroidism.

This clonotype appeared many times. CDR3 sequence: CASRMGLLNTEAFF. CDR3 bases: TGTGCCAGCAGGATGGGACTTTTGAACACTGAAGCTTTCTTT. The gene calls are TRBV28 and TRBJ1-1, with D perhaps TRBD1 (5 bases). The CDR3 loop spans 14 amino acids. Trimming cost V 6 bases and J 0 bases, with 11 bases left between them. CDR1 and CDR2 from the germline V gene are MDHEN and SYDVKM.

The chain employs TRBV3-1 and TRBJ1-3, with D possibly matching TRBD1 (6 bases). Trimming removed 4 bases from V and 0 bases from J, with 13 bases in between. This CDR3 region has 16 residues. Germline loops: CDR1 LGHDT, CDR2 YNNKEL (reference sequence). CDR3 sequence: CASSRGGAPSGNTIYF. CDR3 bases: TGTGCCAGCAGCCGGGGGGGGGCTCCCTCTGGAAACACCATATATTTT.

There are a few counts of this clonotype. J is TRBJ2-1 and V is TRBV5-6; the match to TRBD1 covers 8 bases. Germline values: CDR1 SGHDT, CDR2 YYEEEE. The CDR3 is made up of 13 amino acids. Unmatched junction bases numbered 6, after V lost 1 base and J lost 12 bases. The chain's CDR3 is CASSLNRGSGQFF. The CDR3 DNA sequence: TGTGCCAGCAGCTTGAACAGGGGGAGTGGGCAGTTCTTC. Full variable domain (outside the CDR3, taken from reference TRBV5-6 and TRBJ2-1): DAGVTQSPTHLIKTRGQQVTLRCSPKSGHDTVSWYQQALGQGPQFIFQYYEEEERQRGNFPDRFSGHQFPNYSSELNVNALLLGDSALYLCASSLNRGSGQFFGPGTRLTVL.

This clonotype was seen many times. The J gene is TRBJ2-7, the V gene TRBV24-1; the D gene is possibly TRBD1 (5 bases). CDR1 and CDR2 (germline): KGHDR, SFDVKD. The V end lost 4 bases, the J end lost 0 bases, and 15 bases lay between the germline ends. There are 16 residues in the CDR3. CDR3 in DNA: TGTGCCACCAGTGACCGCGGACACCAAAGCTCCTACGAGCAGTACTTC. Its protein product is CATSDRGHQSSYEQYF.

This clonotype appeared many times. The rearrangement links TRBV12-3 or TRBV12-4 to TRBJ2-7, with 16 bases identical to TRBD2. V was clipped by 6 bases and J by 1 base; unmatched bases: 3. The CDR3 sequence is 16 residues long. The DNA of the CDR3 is TGTGCCAGCAGGAGGGGACTAGCGGGGGGGTCCTACGAGCAGTACTTC. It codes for CASRRGLAGGSYEQYF.

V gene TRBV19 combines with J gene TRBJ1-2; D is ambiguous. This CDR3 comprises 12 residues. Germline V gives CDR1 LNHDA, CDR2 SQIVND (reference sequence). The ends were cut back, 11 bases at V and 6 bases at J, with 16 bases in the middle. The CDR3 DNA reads TGTGCCCTGGGCCTCGACACTAATGGCTACACCTTC. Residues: CALGLDTNGYTF.

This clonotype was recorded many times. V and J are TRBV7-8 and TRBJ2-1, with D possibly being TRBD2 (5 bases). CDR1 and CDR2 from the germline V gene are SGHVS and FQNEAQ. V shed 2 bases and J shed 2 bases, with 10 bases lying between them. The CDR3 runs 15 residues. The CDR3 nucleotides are TGTGCCAGCAGCTTATTGGACGGGGCCTACAATGAGCAGTTCTTC. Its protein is CASSLLDGAYNEQFF.

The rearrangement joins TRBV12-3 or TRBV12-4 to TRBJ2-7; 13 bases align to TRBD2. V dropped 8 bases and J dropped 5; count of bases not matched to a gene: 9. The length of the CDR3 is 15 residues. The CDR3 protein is CASPPGLAGKNEQYF. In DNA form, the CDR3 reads TGTGCCAGCCCGCCGGGACTAGCGGGGAAGAACGAGCAGTACTTC.

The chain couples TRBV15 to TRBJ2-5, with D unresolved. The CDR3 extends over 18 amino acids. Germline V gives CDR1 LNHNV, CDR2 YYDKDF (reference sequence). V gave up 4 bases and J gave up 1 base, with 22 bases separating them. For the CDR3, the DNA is TGTGCCACCAGCAATCCTGACCCACTTAGGCTGAGCCAAGAGACCCAGTACTTC. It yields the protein CATSNPDPLRLSQETQYF.

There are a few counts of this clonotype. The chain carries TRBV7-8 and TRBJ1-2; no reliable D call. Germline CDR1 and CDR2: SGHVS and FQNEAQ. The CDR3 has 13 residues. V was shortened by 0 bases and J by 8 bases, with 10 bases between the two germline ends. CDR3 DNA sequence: TGTGCCAGCAGCTTAGCAAGTACGGGGGGCTACACCTTC. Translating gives CASSLASTGGYTF.

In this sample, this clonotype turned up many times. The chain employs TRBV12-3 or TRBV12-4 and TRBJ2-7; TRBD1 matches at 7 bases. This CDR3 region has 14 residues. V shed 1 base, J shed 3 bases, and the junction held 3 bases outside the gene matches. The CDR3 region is CASSLEGAGYEQYF. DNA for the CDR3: TGTGCCAGCAGTTTAGAGGGGGCCGGCTACGAGCAGTACTTC.

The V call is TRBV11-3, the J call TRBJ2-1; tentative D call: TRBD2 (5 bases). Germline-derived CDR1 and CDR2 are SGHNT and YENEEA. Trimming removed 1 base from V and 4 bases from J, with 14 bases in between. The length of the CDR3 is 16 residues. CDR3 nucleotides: TGTGCCAGCAGCTTAGGCGGGTTCCGAGCTTACAATGAGCAGTTCTTC. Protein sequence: CASSLGGFRAYNEQFF.

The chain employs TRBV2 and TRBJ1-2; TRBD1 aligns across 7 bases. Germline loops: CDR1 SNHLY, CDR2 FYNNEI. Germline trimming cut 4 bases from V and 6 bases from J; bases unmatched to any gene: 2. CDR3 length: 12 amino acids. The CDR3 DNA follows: TGTGCCAGCAGTGCTACAGGGGATGGCTACACCTTC. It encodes CASSATGDGYTF.

The CDR3 bases are TGTGCCTCCTCCGACCCAGGGCGAAATGAGCAGTTCTTC. This encodes CASSDPGRNEQFF. J is TRBJ2-1 and V is TRBV7-2, with D perhaps matching TRBD1 (5 bases). The CDR3 consists of 13 residues. The germline gives CDR1 SGHTA, CDR2 FQGNSA. V was trimmed by 11 bases and J by 7 bases, leaving 18 bases between them.

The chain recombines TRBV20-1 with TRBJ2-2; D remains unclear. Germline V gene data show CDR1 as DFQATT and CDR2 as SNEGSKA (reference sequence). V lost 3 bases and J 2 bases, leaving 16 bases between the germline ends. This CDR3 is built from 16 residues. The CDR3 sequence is CSASSPAPTNTGELFF. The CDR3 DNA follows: TGCAGTGCTAGTTCCCCCGCCCCGACAAACACCGGGGAGCTGTTTTTT.

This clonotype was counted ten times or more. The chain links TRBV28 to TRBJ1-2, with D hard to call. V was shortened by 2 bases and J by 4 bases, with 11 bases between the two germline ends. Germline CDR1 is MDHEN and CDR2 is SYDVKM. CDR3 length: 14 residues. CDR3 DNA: TGTGCCAGCAGTTTAGGGCAGGTACCCTATGGCTACACCTTC. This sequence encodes CASSLGQVPYGYTF.

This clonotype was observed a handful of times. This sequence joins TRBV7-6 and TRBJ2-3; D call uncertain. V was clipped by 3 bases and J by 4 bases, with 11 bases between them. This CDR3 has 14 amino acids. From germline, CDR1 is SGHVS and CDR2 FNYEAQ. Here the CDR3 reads CASSFGSFPDTQYF. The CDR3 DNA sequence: TGTGCCAGCAGCTTTGGCAGCTTCCCAGATACGCAGTATTTT.

CDR3: CASAAAGDGYTF. DNA of the CDR3: TGTGCCAGCGCCGCCGCCGGGGATGGCTACACCTTC. The chain is built from TRBV18 and TRBJ1-2; D gene ambiguous. The CDR3 extends over 12 amino acids. The germline CDR1 and CDR2 sequences are KGHSH and LQKENI. The ends were cut back, 8 bases at V and 6 bases at J, with 13 bases in the middle.

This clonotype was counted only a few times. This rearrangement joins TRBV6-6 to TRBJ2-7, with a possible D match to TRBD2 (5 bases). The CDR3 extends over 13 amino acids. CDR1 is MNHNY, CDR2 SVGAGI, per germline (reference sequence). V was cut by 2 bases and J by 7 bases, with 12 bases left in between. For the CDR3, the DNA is TGTGCCAGCAGTTACGGACCCAGGAGGGAGCAGTACTTC. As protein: CASSYGPRREQYF.

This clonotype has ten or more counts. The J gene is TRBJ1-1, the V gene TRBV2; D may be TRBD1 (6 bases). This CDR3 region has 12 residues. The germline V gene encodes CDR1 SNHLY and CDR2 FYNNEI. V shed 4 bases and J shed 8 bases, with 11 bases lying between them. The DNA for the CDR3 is TGTGCCAGCAGTGGGGACACCTCCGAAGCTTTCTTT. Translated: CASSGDTSEAFF.

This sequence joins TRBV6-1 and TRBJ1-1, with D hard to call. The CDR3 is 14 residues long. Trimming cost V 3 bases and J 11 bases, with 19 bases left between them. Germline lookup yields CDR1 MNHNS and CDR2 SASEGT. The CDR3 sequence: CASSDSFGGRRAFF. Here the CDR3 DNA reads TGTGCCAGCAGTGACTCGTTCGGAGGAAGAAGGGCTTTCTTT.

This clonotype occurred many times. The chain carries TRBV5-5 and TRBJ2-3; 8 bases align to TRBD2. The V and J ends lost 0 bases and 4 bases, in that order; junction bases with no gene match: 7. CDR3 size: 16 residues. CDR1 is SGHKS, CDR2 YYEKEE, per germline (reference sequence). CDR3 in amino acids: CASSLGPAGVADTQYF. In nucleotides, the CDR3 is TGTGCCAGCAGCTTGGGCCCAGCGGGAGTGGCAGATACGCAGTATTTT. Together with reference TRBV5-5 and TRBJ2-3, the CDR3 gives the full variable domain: DAGVTQSPTHLIKTRGQQVTLRCSPISGHKSVSWYQQVLGQGPQFIFQYYEKEERGRGNFPDRFSARQFPNYSSELNVNALLLGDSALYLCASSLGPAGVADTQYFGPGTRLTVL.

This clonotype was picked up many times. CDR3: CASSPGTGDGYTF. CDR3 in DNA: TGTGCCAGCAGCCCCGGGACAGGCGACGGCTACACCTTC. This chain connects TRBV5-6 to TRBJ1-2; 8 bases fit TRBD1. The junction had 7 bases not matched to a gene; V was cut back by 4 bases and J by 8 bases. CDR1 is SGHDT, CDR2 YYEEEE, per germline. The CDR3 is 13 residues long.

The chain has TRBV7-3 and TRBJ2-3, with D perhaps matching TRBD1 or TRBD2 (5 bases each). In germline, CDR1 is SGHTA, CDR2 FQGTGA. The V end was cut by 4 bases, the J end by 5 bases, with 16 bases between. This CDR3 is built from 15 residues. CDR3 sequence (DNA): TGTGCCAGCAGCTCCACCGGCCGGGGCAGAGATACGCAGTATTTT. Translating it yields CASSSTGRGRDTQYF.